A selection of T cell receptor beta chains follows, all from one sample in a study of vaccination and CD4 T cells after COVID-19. No antigen is known for these receptors. TCRdb fed the PCR reads into MiXCR, producing one record per CDR3 protein. The sample shows roughly 14,000 distinct CDR3 sequences, about 45% of them seen only once. Material for sequencing was CD4+ T cells from blood, cultured in vitro. The origin of the receptors is a human donor who had recovered from COVID-19. Both conserved end residues are part of each CDR3. A D gene is named only where the DNA matches it firmly. Not all rows give a size; the values are once, few, many and, for expanded clones, a class.

j_call: TRBJ2-3; d_call: -; v_call: TRBV10-1; clone_size: -; cdr3_nt: TGCGCCAGCACTCCCGGCGGAATCACAGATACGCAGTATTTT; cdr3_aa: CASTPGGITDTQYF
j_call: TRBJ2-6; d_call: TRBD1; v_call: TRBV20-1; clone_size: few; cdr3_nt: TGCAGTGCTAGTCGGGGACAGGGGTTAGGGGCCAACGTCCTGACTTTC; cdr3_aa: CSASRGQGLGANVLTF
j_call: TRBJ1-5; d_call: TRBD1; v_call: TRBV20-1; clone_size: few; cdr3_nt: TGCAGTGCTAAGAAACAGGGGGTCAATAGCAATCAGCCCCAGCATTTT; cdr3_aa: CSAKKQGVNSNQPQHF
j_call: TRBJ2-5; d_call: -; v_call: TRBV5-1; clone_size: -; cdr3_nt: TGCGCCAGCAGCTCTTGGGGGGGCGAGACCCAGTACTTC; cdr3_aa: CASSSWGGETQYF
j_call: TRBJ1-1; d_call: -; v_call: TRBV27; clone_size: few; cdr3_nt: TGTGCCAGCACCTCATTGGGGGGGGGAGGCACTGAAGCTTTCTTT; cdr3_aa: CASTSLGGGGTEAFF
j_call: TRBJ1-1; d_call: -; v_call: TRBV5-1; clone_size: once; cdr3_nt: TGCGCCAGCAGCTTGGATGGGGGCAGCATGAACACTGAAGCTTTCTTT; cdr3_aa: CASSLDGGSMNTEAFF
j_call: TRBJ1-2; d_call: -; v_call: TRBV6-1; clone_size: -; cdr3_nt: TGTGCCATCAGCACGAATGCTCTAAAGGGAGACTATGGCTACACCTTC; cdr3_aa: CAISTNALKGDYGYTF
j_call: TRBJ1-1; d_call: -; v_call: TRBV6-1; clone_size: -; cdr3_nt: TGTGCCAGCAGTGAATCCAGGGGACGGATGAACACTGAAGCTTTCTTT; cdr3_aa: CASSESRGRMNTEAFF
j_call: TRBJ2-7; d_call: -; v_call: TRBV28; clone_size: -; cdr3_nt: TGTGCCAGCAGGGCCGGGGACGGACGTTGGGGCGAGCAGTACTTC; cdr3_aa: CASRAGDGRWGEQYF
j_call: TRBJ2-1; d_call: TRBD2; v_call: TRBV24-1; clone_size: few; cdr3_nt: TGTGCCACCAGTGAGGCCGGGACTAGCGGGATCAATGAGCAGTTCTTC; cdr3_aa: CATSEAGTSGINEQFF
j_call: TRBJ2-7; d_call: TRBD2; v_call: TRBV27; clone_size: -; cdr3_nt: TGTGCCAGCAGTTCTAGGGGCCGGGGCGGGAGGTCCTACGAGCAGTACTTC; cdr3_aa: CASSSRGRGGRSYEQYF
j_call: TRBJ1-2; d_call: -; v_call: TRBV21-1; clone_size: -; cdr3_nt: TGTGCCAGCAGCAAAGAGGCATCGGGGCGGACTAACTATGGCTACACCTTC; cdr3_aa: CASSKEASGRTNYGYTF
j_call: TRBJ2-2; d_call: -; v_call: TRBV7-2; clone_size: -; cdr3_nt: TGTGCCAGCAGCTTACACGGGACATCGAACACCGGGGAGCTGTTTTTT; cdr3_aa: CASSLHGTSNTGELFF
j_call: TRBJ2-6; d_call: TRBD2; v_call: TRBV20-1; clone_size: -; cdr3_nt: TGCAGTGCTCCTAGAGCCGGGACTAGCTCTGGGGCCAACGTCCTGACTTTC; cdr3_aa: CSAPRAGTSSGANVLTF
j_call: TRBJ1-2; d_call: -; v_call: TRBV11-2; clone_size: -; cdr3_nt: TGTACCAGCAGCTGGGGAGGGGTGAACTATGGCTACACCTTC; cdr3_aa: CTSSWGGVNYGYTF
j_call: TRBJ2-5; d_call: TRBD2; v_call: TRBV28; clone_size: few; cdr3_nt: TGTGCCAGCAGTTCGCCGGGACTAGAAGAGACCCAGTACTTC; cdr3_aa: CASSSPGLEETQYF
j_call: TRBJ1-1; d_call: -; v_call: TRBV6-1; clone_size: -; cdr3_nt: TGTGCCAGCATAGACAGGCAAGGCAGGAAAGCTTTCTTT; cdr3_aa: CASIDRQGRKAFF